The 20 T cell receptor beta chains below all came from one sample that was sequenced in a study of human T cells and chemical hapten exposure. One entry per CDR3 protein, called by TCRdb with MiXCR from the RACE reads. The sample lists about 53,000 distinct CDR3 sequences, over 9% occurring once. Time point here: pre-sensitization, week 0. This sample's treatment: therapeutic diphenylcyclopropenone sensitization with weekly scalp DPC. Sequencing used whole blood, obtained in connection with sensitization to the hapten diphenylcyclopropenone (DPC). These receptors all come from a man in his forties with alopecia areata. Some clones in this sample may be carry-over from other donors' samples.

This clonotype was seen a handful of times. The chain joins TRBV28 to TRBJ2-7; D possibly corresponds to TRBD2 (6 bases). Germline V lookup: CDR1 MDHEN, CDR2 SYDVKM. This CDR3 spans 13 amino acids. V was trimmed by 7 bases and J by 3 bases, leaving 13 bases between them. The CDR3 coding sequence is TGTGCCAGCAACTCGGGAGATCGCTACGAGCAGTACTTC. Amino acid sequence: CASNSGDRYEQYF.

This clonotype came up a few times. The limits of the CDR3 on the DNA are not certain, so only TCRdb's listed CDR3 is given. The chain combines TRBV7-3 with TRBJ2-2; the D segment call TRBD2 is taken from the table without a DNA check. CDR1 is SGHTA and CDR2 is FQGTGA in the germline V gene. The CDR3 comprises 16 residues, both ends counted. The CDR3 spells CASSLRPAGVPGSCFF.

This clonotype has a count of ten or more. The CDR3 sequence: CASSLHKRDEQYF. The CDR3 region has the DNA TGTGCCAGCAGTCTCCACAAAAGGGACGAGCAGTACTTC. The chain recombines TRBV6-2 or TRBV6-3 with TRBJ2-7; D call uncertain. Trimming left V 5 bases short and J 5 bases short, with 13 bases between. The CDR3 covers 13 residues. In germline, CDR1 is MNHEY, CDR2 SVGEGT.

The genes are TRBV27 and TRBJ2-3; TRBD2 might be the D (5 bases). Trimming removed 3 bases from V and 2 bases from J, with 15 bases in between. The germline CDR1 and CDR2 sequences are MNHEY and SMNVEV (reference sequence). The CDR3 is made up of 16 amino acids. The CDR3 protein is CASSFLGRPYTDTQYF. DNA of the CDR3: TGTGCCAGCAGTTTCCTGGGGAGACCCTACACAGATACGCAGTATTTT.

The rearrangement joins TRBV12-3 or TRBV12-4 to TRBJ2-1; 9 bases map to TRBD2. The length of the CDR3 is 13 residues. V shed 6 bases and J 6 bases; nucleotides not matched to a gene: 3. The CDR3 spells CASRYSGSNEQFF. In DNA, the CDR3 is TGTGCCAGCAGGTATAGCGGGAGCAATGAGCAGTTCTTC.

This chain uses TRBV9 with TRBJ1-5; 9 nucleotides line up with TRBD1. The germline CDR1 and CDR2 sequences are SGDLS and YYNGEE. The CDR3 is 14 residues long. V lost 3 bases and J lost 6; bases outside the gene matches: 4. The CDR3 DNA is TGTGCCAGCAGCGGTACAGGGGGCAGTCAGCCCCAGCATTTT. Translating gives CASSGTGGSQPQHF.

The V call is TRBV11-2, the J call TRBJ1-3; D is possibly TRBD1 (6 bases). Germline CDR1 is SGHAT and CDR2 is FQNNGV. Trimming removed 1 base from V and 4 bases from J, with 11 bases in between. The CDR3 spans 15 residues. CDR3 DNA sequence: TGTGCCAGCAGCTTAGCCGGGGGGCTCGGAAACACCATATATTTT. Translated: CASSLAGGLGNTIYF.

This sequence joins TRBV28 and TRBJ2-2; D is unclear. The V and J ends lost 2 bases and 4 bases respectively, with 2 bases between them. CDR3 length equals 12 residues. Germline-derived CDR1 and CDR2 are MDHEN and SYDVKM. The CDR3 region is CASSLLTGELFF. The CDR3 DNA reads TGTGCCAGCAGTTTACTCACCGGGGAGCTGTTTTTT.

There are a few counts of this clonotype. V gene TRBV7-9 combines with J gene TRBJ2-3; the match to TRBD1 covers 8 bases. V dropped 6 bases and J dropped 4; count of bases not matched to a gene: 12. CDR1 and CDR2 from the germline V gene are SEHNR and FQNEAQ (reference sequence). CDR3 length: 16 amino acids. As DNA, the CDR3 is TGTGCCAGCAGGTCAACAGGGGGAGCATTCGCAGATACGCAGTATTTT. Residues: CASRSTGGAFADTQYF.

This chain connects TRBV11-2 to TRBJ2-1, with 11 bases aligning to TRBD2. The CDR3 spans 18 residues. Germline assignment: CDR1 SGHAT and CDR2 FQNNGV. Losses at the gene ends were 5 bases for V and 0 bases for J; bases not matched to a gene: 9. The CDR3 DNA is TGTGCCAGCAGCGTTAGCCTGGGACTAGCGGCCTCCTACAATGAGCAGTTCTTC. This gives the protein CASSVSLGLAASYNEQFF.

This clonotype was found a few times. The chain carries TRBV9 and TRBJ2-7; TRBD1 agrees at 8 bases. V shed 0 bases and J 4 bases; nucleotides not matched to a gene: 6. The CDR3 extends over 15 amino acids. Germline assignment: CDR1 SGDLS and CDR2 YYNGEE. The CDR3 region has the DNA TGTGCCAGCAGCGTAGATTCCGGACAGGGATACGAGCAGTACTTC. Translated, it gives CASSVDSGQGYEQYF. Full variable domain (outside the CDR3, taken from reference TRBV9 and TRBJ2-7): DSGVTQTPKHLITATGQRVTLRCSPRSGDLSVYWYQQSLDQGLQFLIQYYNGEERAKGNILERFSAQQFPDLHSELNLSSLELGDSALYFCASSVDSGQGYEQYFGPGTRLTVT.

This clonotype occurred many times. The chain links TRBV7-9 to TRBJ1-2; tentatively, D is TRBD1 (6 bases). The V and J ends lost 4 bases and 4 bases respectively, with 22 bases between them. Looked up from germline, CDR1 is SEHNR and CDR2 is FQNEAQ (reference sequence). The CDR3 is 17 residues long. The CDR3 nucleotides are TGTGCCAGCAGCTCAAGTGGTTCCGGGACAAAACCCTATGGCTACACCTTC. As protein: CASSSSGSGTKPYGYTF.

V gene TRBV12-3 or TRBV12-4 combines with J gene TRBJ2-1, with 14 positions matching TRBD2. The V segment lost 6 bases and the J segment 3 bases; nucleotides outside the gene matches: 7. The CDR3 is 17 residues long. DNA of the CDR3: TGTGCCAGCAGCCTCGGGGGACTAGCGGGAGTCTACAATGAGCAGTTCTTC. Its translation: CASSLGGLAGVYNEQFF.

This clonotype was observed many times. Written as DNA, the CDR3 is TGTGCCAGCAGCCGCAAAGGGACAGAAGAAAATGAAAAACTGTTTTTT. Protein: CASSRKGTEENEKLFF. The chain employs TRBV5-6 and TRBJ1-4, with 7 positions matching TRBD1. This CDR3 region has 16 residues. Unmatched junction bases numbered 11, after V lost 4 bases and J lost 5 bases. Per germline, CDR1 SGHDT and CDR2 YYEEEE.

In this sample, this clonotype turned up many times. The chain employs TRBV28 and TRBJ2-3, with TRBD1 as a possible D gene (6 bases). There are 13 residues in the CDR3. Germline values: CDR1 MDHEN, CDR2 SYDVKM. The V end was cut by 7 bases, the J end by 3 bases, with 11 bases between. CDR3 in DNA: TGTGCCAGCAATACAGGGTTTACAGATACGCAGTATTTT. Encoded protein: CASNTGFTDTQYF.

This clonotype is a singleton in its sample. The rearrangement uses TRBV7-8 and TRBJ2-1; 7 bases agree with TRBD2. CDR1 is SGHVS, CDR2 FQNEAQ, per germline. This CDR3 has 15 amino acids. V was clipped by 2 bases and J by 6 bases; unmatched bases: 7. The CDR3 loop reads CASSLRGRSLNEQFF. The CDR3 bases are TGTGCCAGCAGCTTACGCGGGAGAAGCCTCAATGAGCAGTTCTTC.

This sequence joins TRBV18 and TRBJ1-2; 7 bases map to TRBD1. The CDR3 is made up of 15 amino acids. Germline V lookup: CDR1 KGHSH, CDR2 LQKENI. The junction had 10 bases not matched to a gene; V was cut back by 2 bases and J by 7 bases. CDR3 protein: CASSPMEGALSGYTF. The DNA of the CDR3 is TGTGCCAGCTCACCAATGGAGGGGGCGCTCTCTGGCTACACCTTC.

In its sample, this clonotype was seen a few times. The J gene is TRBJ2-7, the V gene TRBV28; the D is unclear. The CDR3 consists of 11 residues. Trimming left V 5 bases short and J 5 bases short, with 7 bases between. Germline V gene sequence: CDR1 MDHEN, CDR2 SYDVKM. CDR3 sequence (DNA): TGTGCCAGCAGTACCGATCACGAGCAGTACTTC. It translates to CASSTDHEQYF.

This clonotype has a count of ten or more. The gene calls are TRBV28 and TRBJ1-4, with 10 bases fitting TRBD1. CDR3 length equals 14 residues. Germline CDR1 reads MDHEN; CDR2 reads SYDVKM. After removal of 3 bases from V and 5 bases from J, the junction contained 0 bases not matched to a gene. The CDR3 sequence is CASSLTGGNEKLFF. DNA of the CDR3: TGTGCCAGCAGTTTGACAGGGGGCAATGAAAAACTGTTTTTT. The full variable domain, in which reference TRBV28 and TRBJ1-4 provide the parts outside the CDR3, is DVKVTQSSRYLVKRTGEKVFLECVQDMDHENMFWYRQDPGLGLRLIYFSYDVKMKEKGDIPEGYSVSREKKERFSLILESASTNQTSMYLCASSLTGGNEKLFFGSGTQLSVL.

This clonotype was seen more than once but under ten times. The V call is TRBV7-2, the J call TRBJ2-2; TRBD2 might be the D (5 bases). This CDR3 comprises 13 residues. CDR1 is SGHTA and CDR2 is FQGNSA in the germline V gene. V lost 8 bases and J 3 bases, leaving 10 bases between the germline ends. The CDR3 is CASVEVDTGELFF. The CDR3 nucleotides read TGTGCCAGCGTGGAGGTGGACACCGGGGAGCTGTTTTTT.